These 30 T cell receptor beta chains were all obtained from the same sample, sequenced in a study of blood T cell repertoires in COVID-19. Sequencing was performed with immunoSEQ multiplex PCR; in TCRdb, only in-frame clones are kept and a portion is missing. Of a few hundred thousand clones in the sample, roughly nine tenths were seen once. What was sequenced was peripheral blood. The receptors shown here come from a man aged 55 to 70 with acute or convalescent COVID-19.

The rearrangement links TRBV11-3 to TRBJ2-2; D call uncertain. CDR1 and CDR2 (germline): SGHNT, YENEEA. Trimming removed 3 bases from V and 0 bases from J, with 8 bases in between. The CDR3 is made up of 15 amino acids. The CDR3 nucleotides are TGTGCCAGCAGCTTTCAGTTCGCGAACACCGGGGAGCTGTTTTTT. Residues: CASSFQFANTGELFF.

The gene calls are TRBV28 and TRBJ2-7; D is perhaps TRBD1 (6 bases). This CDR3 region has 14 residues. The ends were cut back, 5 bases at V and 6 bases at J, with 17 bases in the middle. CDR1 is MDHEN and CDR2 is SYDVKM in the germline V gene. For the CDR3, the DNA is TGTGCCAGCAGTCACCCCAGGGGTGCAGTCGAGCAGTACTTC. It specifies CASSHPRGAVEQYF.

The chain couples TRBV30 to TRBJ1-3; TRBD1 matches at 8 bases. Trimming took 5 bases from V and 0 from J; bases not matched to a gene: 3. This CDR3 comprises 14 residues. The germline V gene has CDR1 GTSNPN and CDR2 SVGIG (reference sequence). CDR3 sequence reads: CAWGQGSSGNTIYF. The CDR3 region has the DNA TGTGCCTGGGGACAGGGAAGCTCTGGAAACACCATATATTTT.

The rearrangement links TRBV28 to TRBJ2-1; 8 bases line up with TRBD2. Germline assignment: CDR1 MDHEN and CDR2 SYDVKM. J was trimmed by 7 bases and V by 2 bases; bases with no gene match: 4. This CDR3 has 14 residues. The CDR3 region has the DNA TGTGCCAGCAGTTTACCGGGAGGGCCGAATGAGCAGTTCTTC. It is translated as CASSLPGGPNEQFF.

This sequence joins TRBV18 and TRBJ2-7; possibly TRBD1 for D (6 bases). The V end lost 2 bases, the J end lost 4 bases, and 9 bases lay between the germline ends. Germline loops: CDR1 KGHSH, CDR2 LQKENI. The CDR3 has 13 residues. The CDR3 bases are TGTGCCAGCTCACCATGGACAGCTTACGAGCAGTACTTC. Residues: CASSPWTAYEQYF.

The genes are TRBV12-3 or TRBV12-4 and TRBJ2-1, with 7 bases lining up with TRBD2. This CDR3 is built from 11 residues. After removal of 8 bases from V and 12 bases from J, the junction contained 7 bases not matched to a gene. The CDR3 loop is CASERRERQFF. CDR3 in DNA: TGTGCCAGCGAAAGGCGGGAGAGGCAGTTCTTC.

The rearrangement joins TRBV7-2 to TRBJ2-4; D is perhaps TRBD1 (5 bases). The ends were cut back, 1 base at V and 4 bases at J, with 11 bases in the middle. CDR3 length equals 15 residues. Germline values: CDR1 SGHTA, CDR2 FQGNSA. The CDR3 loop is CASSLGGRPKNIQYF. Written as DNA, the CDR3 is TGTGCCAGCAGCTTAGGGGGCAGACCAAAAAACATTCAGTACTTC.

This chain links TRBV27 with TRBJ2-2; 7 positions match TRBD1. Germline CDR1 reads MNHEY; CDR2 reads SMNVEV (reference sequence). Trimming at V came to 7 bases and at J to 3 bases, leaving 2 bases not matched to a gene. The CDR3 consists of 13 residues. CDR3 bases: TGTGCCAGCATGACAGGGCACACCGGGGAGCTGTTTTTT. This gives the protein CASMTGHTGELFF.

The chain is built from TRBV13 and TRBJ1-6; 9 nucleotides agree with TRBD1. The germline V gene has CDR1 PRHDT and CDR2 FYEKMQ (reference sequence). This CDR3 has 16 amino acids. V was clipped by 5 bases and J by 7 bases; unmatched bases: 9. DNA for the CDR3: TGTGCCAGCAGCCTACAGACCGGGACAGGGAATTCACCCCTCCACTTT. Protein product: CASSLQTGTGNSPLHF.

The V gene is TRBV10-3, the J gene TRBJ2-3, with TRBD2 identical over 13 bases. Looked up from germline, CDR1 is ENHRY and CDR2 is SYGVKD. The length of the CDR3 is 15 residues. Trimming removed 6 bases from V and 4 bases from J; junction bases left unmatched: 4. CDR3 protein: CAISETSGRSDTQYF. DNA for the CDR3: TGTGCCATCAGCGAGACTAGCGGGAGGTCAGATACGCAGTATTTT.

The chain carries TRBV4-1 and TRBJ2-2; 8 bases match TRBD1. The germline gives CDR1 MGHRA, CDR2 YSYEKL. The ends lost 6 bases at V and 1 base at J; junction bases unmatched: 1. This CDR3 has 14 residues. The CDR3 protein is CASSGQGNTGELFF. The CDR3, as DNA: TGCGCCAGCAGTGGACAGGGGAACACCGGGGAGCTGTTTTTT.

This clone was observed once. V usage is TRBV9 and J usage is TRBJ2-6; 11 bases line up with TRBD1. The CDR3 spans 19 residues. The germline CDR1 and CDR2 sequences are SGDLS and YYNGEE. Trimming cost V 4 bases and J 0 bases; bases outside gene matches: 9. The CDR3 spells CASSLGGQGASSGANVLTF. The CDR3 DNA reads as TGTGCCAGCAGCCTAGGAGGACAGGGGGCCAGCTCTGGGGCCAACGTCCTGACTTTC. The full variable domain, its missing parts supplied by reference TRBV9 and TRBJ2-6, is DSGVTQTPKHLITATGQRVTLRCSPRSGDLSVYWYQQSLDQGLQFLIQYYNGEERAKGNILERFSAQQFPDLHSELNLSSLELGDSALYFCASSLGGQGASSGANVLTFGAGSRLTVL.

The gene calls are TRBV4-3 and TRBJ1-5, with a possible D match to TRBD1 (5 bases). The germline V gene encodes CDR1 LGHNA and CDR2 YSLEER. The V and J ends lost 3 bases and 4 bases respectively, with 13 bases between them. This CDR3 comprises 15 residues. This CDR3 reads CASSQGPGANQPQHF. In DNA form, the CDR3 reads TGCGCCAGCAGCCAGGGGCCTGGGGCAAATCAGCCCCAGCATTTT.

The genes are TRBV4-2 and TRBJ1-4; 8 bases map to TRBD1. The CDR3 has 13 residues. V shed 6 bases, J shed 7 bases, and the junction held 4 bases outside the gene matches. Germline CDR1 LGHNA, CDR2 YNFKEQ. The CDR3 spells CASRTGVSEKLFF. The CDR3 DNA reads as TGTGCCAGCAGGACAGGGGTGAGTGAAAAACTGTTTTTT.

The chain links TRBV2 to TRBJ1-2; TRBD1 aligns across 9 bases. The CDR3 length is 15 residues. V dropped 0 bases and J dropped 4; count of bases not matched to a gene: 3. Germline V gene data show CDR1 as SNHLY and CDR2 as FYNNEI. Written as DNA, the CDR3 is TGTGCCAGCAGTGAAGCGGGACAGGGAGGCTATGGCTACACCTTC. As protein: CASSEAGQGGYGYTF.

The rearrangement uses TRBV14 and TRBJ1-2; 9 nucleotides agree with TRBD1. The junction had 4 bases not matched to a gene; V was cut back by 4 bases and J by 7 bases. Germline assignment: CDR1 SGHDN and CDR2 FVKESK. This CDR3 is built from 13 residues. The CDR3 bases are TGTGCCAGCAGCCCCCTGGACAGGGGTGGCTACACCTTC. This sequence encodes CASSPLDRGGYTF.

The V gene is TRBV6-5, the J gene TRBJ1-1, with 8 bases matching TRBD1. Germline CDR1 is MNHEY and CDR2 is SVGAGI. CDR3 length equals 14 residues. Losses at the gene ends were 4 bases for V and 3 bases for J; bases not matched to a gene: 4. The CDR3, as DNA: TGTGCCAGCAGTTGGCGCAGGGGGCACACTGAAGCTTTCTTT. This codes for CASSWRRGHTEAFF.

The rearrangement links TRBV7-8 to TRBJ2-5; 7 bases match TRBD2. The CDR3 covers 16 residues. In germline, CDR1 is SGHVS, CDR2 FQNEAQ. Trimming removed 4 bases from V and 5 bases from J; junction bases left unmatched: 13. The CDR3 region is CASSSSKSGNLETQYF. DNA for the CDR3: TGTGCCAGCAGCTCGAGCAAAAGCGGGAATTTGGAGACCCAGTACTTC.

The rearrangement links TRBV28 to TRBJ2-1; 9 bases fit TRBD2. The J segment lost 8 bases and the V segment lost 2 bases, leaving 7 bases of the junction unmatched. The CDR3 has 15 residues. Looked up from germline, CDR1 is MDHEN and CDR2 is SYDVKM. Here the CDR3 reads CASSLASGKGDEQFF. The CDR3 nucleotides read TGTGCCAGCAGTTTAGCTAGCGGGAAAGGGGATGAGCAGTTCTTC. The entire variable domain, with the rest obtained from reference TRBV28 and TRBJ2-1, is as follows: DVKVTQSSRYLVKRTGEKVFLECVQDMDHENMFWYRQDPGLGLRLIYFSYDVKMKEKGDIPEGYSVSREKKERFSLILESASTNQTSMYLCASSLASGKGDEQFFGPGTRLTVL.

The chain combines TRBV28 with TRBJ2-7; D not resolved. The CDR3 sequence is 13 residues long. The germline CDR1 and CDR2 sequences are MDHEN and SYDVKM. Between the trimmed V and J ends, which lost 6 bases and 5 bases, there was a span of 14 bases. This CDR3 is CASRRPGSDEQYF. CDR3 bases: TGTGCCAGCAGGCGACCCGGGTCGGACGAGCAGTACTTC. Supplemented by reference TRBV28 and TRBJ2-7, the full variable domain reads DVKVTQSSRYLVKRTGEKVFLECVQDMDHENMFWYRQDPGLGLRLIYFSYDVKMKEKGDIPEGYSVSREKKERFSLILESASTNQTSMYLCASRRPGSDEQYFGPGTRLTVT.

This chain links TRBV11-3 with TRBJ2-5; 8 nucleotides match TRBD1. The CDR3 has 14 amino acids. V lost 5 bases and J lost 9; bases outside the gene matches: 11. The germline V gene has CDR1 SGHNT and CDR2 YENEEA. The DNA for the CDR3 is TGTGCCAGCAGCGCCGGACAGGGATATACGGCCCAGTACTTC. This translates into CASSAGQGYTAQYF.

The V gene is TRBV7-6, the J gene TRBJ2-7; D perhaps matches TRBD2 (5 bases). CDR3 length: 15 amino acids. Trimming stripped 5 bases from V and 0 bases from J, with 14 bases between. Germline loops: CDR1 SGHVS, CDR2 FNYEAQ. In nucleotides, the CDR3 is TGTGCCAGCAGCGGAGGCGGTCCAAGCTCCTACGAGCAGTACTTC. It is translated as CASSGGGPSSYEQYF.

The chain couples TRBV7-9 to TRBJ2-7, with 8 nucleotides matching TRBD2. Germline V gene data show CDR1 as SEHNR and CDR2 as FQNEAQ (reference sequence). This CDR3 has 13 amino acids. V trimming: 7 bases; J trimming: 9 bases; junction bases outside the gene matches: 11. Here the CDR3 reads CASTPRGGVVQYF. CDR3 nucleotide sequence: TGTGCCAGCACCCCCCGGGGGGGAGTGGTGCAGTACTTC.

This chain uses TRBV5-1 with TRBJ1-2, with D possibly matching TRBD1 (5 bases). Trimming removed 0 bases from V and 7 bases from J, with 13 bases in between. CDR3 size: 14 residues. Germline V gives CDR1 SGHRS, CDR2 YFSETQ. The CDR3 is CASSLVTRAGGYTF. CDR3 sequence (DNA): TGCGCCAGCAGCTTGGTGACCAGGGCAGGTGGCTACACCTTC.

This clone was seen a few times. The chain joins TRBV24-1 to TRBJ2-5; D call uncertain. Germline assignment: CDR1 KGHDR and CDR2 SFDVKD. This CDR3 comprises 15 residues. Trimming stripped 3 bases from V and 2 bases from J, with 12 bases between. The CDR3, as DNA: TGTGCCACCAGTGATCACGACGCACTACAAGAGACCCAGTACTTC. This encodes CATSDHDALQETQYF.

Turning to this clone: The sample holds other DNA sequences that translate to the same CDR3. The CDR3 sequence is CASRVGTGGRFGGYTF. The DNA of the CDR3 is TGTGCCAGTAGAGTGGGAACAGGGGGCAGGTTTGGCGGCTACACCTTC. This sequence joins TRBV9 and TRBJ1-2; 9 bases match TRBD1. V shed 8 bases, J shed 8 bases, and the junction held 19 bases outside the gene matches. CDR1 is SGDLS and CDR2 is YYNGEE in the germline V gene. The CDR3 contains 16 residues.

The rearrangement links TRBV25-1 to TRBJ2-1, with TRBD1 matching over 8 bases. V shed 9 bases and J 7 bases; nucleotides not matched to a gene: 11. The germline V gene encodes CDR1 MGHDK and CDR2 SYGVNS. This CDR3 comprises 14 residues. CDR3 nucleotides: TGTGCCAGTAGACAGGGGCCGGTCAGGAATGAGCAGTTCTTC. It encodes CASRQGPVRNEQFF.

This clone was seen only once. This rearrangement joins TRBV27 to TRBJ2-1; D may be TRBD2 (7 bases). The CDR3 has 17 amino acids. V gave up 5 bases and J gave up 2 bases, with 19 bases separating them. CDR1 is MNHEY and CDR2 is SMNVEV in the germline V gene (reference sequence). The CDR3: CASSANGGAMAYNEQFF. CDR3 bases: TGTGCCAGCAGTGCCAATGGGGGGGCTATGGCCTACAATGAGCAGTTCTTC.

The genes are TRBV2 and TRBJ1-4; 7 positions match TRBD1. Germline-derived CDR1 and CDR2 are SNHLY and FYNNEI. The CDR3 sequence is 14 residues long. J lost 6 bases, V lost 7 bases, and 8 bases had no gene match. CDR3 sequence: CASKGAQGHEKLFF. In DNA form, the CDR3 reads TGTGCCAGCAAAGGGGCACAGGGGCATGAAAAACTGTTTTTT.

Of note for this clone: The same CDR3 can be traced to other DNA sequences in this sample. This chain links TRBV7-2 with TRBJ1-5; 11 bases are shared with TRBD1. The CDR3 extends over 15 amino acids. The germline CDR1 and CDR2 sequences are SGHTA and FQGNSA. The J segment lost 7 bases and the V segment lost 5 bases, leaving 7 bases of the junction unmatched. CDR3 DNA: TGTGCCAGCAGCCTTGGACAGGGGGCCGGGCAGCCCCAGCATTTT. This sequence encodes CASSLGQGAGQPQHF.